Presented here are 7 T cell receptor beta chains from one specimen sequenced in a study of beta chain features in type 1 diabetes. Sequencing targeted expressed TCRB transcripts, as all isolated RNA had been reverse transcribed. Libraries were prepared by immunoSEQ multiplex PCR; TCRdb keeps only in-frame clonotypes and omits some of them. The data hold some 100,000 clones, with about 40% observed a single time. What was sequenced was stem cell memory CD4+ T cells from blood. These TCRs come from a woman under 30 in good health.

The chain joins TRBV28 to TRBJ1-1, with TRBD1 identical over 9 bases. This CDR3 spans 15 amino acids. Germline CDR1 and CDR2: MDHEN and SYDVKM. Trimming at V came to 2 bases and at J to 9 bases, leaving 10 bases not matched to a gene. The CDR3 protein is CASSLPLTGGSKAFF. CDR3 coding DNA: TGTGCCAGCAGTTTACCCCTGACAGGGGGAAGTAAAGCTTTCTTT.

This clone was picked up a small number of times. The rearrangement joins TRBV5-1 to TRBJ1-5, with D perhaps matching TRBD1 (6 bases). The CDR3 covers 15 residues. V was clipped by 1 base and J by 4 bases, with 12 bases between them. Germline values: CDR1 SGHRS, CDR2 YFSETQ. CDR3 DNA: TGCGCCAGCAGCTTGTTAGGGGGAGGGAATCAGCCCCAGCATTTT. This encodes CASSLLGGGNQPQHF. The complete variable domain, with remaining parts taken from reference TRBV5-1 and TRBJ1-5, reads KAGVTQTPRYLIKTRGQQVTLSCSPISGHRSVSWYQQTPGQGLQFLFEYFSETQRNKGNFPGRFSGRQFSNSRSEMNVSTLELGDSALYLCASSLLGGGNQPQHFGDGTRLSIL.

This clone was seen a few times. The rearrangement links TRBV5-1 to TRBJ1-1; no clear D. V dropped 4 bases and J dropped 2 bases, with 9 bases sitting between them. This CDR3 is 13 amino acids long. Looked up from germline, CDR1 is SGHRS and CDR2 is YFSETQ. CDR3 amino acids: CASSARTNTEAFF. The CDR3 nucleotides are TGCGCCAGCAGCGCCCGAACAAACACTGAAGCTTTCTTT.

V is TRBV30 and J is TRBJ1-2; D is uncertain. The CDR3 is 13 residues long. The germline gives CDR1 GTSNPN, CDR2 SVGIG (reference sequence). The V gene lost 0 bases and the J gene lost 3 bases, with 8 bases spanning the gap. CDR3 in amino acids: CAWSVTVYYGYTF. DNA of the CDR3: TGTGCCTGGAGTGTCACAGTCTACTATGGCTACACCTTC.

This clone was counted between two and nine times. The CDR3 here is CASSPPGRVTGELFF. Written as DNA, the CDR3 is TGTGCCAGCTCACCACCAGGGAGGGTCACCGGGGAGCTGTTTTTT. The chain has TRBV18 and TRBJ2-2; 7 bases map to TRBD2. The germline gives CDR1 KGHSH, CDR2 LQKENI. The CDR3 is made up of 15 amino acids. Trimming removed 0 bases from V and 4 bases from J; junction bases left unmatched: 2.

This rearrangement joins TRBV28 to TRBJ2-5; TRBD1 matches at 8 bases. The junction had 4 bases not matched to a gene; V was cut back by 6 bases and J by 4 bases. The CDR3 length is 13 residues. In germline, CDR1 is MDHEN, CDR2 SYDVKM. The CDR3 DNA follows: TGTGCCAGCAGGTGGGACAGGAGAGAGACCCAGTACTTC. This translates into CASRWDRRETQYF.

This clone was counted between two and nine times. The chain carries TRBV5-6 and TRBJ2-3; 12 bases are shared with TRBD2. The ends lost 0 bases at V and 5 bases at J; junction bases unmatched: 4. The CDR3 contains 16 residues. In germline, CDR1 is SGHDT, CDR2 YYEEEE. CDR3 region: CASSLGLAGVIDTQYF. The CDR3, as DNA: TGTGCCAGCAGCTTGGGACTAGCGGGAGTTATAGATACGCAGTATTTT.